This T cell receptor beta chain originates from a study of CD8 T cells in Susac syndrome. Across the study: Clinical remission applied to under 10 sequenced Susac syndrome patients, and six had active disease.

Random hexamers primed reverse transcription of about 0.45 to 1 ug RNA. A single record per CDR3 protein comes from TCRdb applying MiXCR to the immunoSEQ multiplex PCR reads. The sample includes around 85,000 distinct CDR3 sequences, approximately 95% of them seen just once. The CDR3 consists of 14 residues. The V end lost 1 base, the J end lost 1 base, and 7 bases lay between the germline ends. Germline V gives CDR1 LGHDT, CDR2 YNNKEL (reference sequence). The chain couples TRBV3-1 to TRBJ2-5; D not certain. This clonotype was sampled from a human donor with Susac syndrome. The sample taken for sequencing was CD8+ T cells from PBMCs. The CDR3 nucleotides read TGTGCCAGCAGCCAAGGAACAGCCCAAGAGACCCAGTACTTC. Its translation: CASSQGTAQETQYF.